This TCR beta chain came from a study of T cell responses to AZD1222 COVID-19 vaccine. Study conclusions and caveats: Recipients of AZD1222 seropositive at baseline numbered only 6 or 7. Reports indicate that nearly half of spike-specific TCRs are directed at unmutated variant regions.

Sequenced by immunoSEQ multiplex PCR; TCRdb stores in-frame clones only, minus some. This sample has over 100,000 clones; 88% occur once, and the top ten carry around a sixth. With respect to this clone: Its antigen is currently unknown.

V was trimmed by 8 bases and J by 0 bases, leaving 17 bases between them. This CDR3 has 16 amino acids. Germline V gene sequence: CDR1 MNHEY, CDR2 SMNVEV (reference sequence). The genes are TRBV27 and TRBJ2-4, with D possibly called TRBD1 or TRBD2 (5 bases each). The clonotype originates from an adult in good health. The source was peripheral blood, collected on day 0 of AZD1222 vaccination. This chain's CDR3 is CASRDPRLSAKNIQYF. The CDR3 region has the DNA TGTGCCAGCCGGGACCCCCGGTTGTCAGCCAAAAACATTCAGTACTTC.